Below, 5 T cell receptor beta chains from the same sample are listed, as sequenced in a study of blood T cell repertoires in COVID-19. Libraries were prepared by immunoSEQ multiplex PCR; TCRdb keeps only in-frame clonotypes and omits some of them. The top ten clones hold 9.5% of a sample with 310,000 or so clones, roughly 90% of them seen once. The sample taken for sequencing was PBMCs or T cells enriched from blood (not recorded which). These receptors came from a woman aged 40-49 years who had recovered from COVID-19.

CDR3 DNA sequence: TGTGCCAGCTCACTCCGACAGAACACTGAAGCTTTCTTT. This sequence encodes CASSLRQNTEAFF. The J gene is TRBJ1-1, the V gene TRBV18; D gene uncertain. This CDR3 region has 13 residues. Trimming shortened V by 4 bases and J by 1 base, and 7 bases separated the two germline ends. The V gene's germline CDR1 is KGHSH and CDR2 LQKENI.

V and J are TRBV5-8 and TRBJ2-1; 7 bases map to TRBD2. V shed 3 bases, J shed 9 bases, and the junction held 6 bases outside the gene matches. Looked up from germline, CDR1 is SGHTS and CDR2 is YDEGEE. CDR3 length equals 13 residues. CDR3 amino acids: CASSSLARGEQFF. The DNA of the CDR3 is TGTGCCAGCAGCTCACTAGCGCGCGGTGAGCAGTTCTTC.

In this sample, this clone turned up once. The V gene is TRBV24-1, the J gene TRBJ2-3; 11 bases map to TRBD2. The germline CDR1 and CDR2 sequences are KGHDR and SFDVKD. With 2 bases clipped from V and 7 bases from J, the junction kept 13 bases outside the gene matches. There are 18 residues in the CDR3. Here the CDR3 reads CATSDSNTLAGGPNTQYF. The CDR3 nucleotides read TGTGCCACCAGTGATTCCAATACTTTAGCGGGAGGGCCGAATACGCAGTATTTT.

This chain joins TRBV9 and TRBJ2-7; perhaps TRBD2 as D (5 bases). V gave up 2 bases and J gave up 7 bases, with 19 bases separating them. Germline V gene sequence: CDR1 SGDLS, CDR2 YYNGEE. The CDR3 is 15 residues long. The CDR3 loop reads CASSVSDYLGSEQYF. In DNA, the CDR3 is TGTGCCAGCAGCGTTAGCGACTACCTTGGTTCTGAGCAGTACTTC.

This clone was seen once. This chain connects TRBV5-4 to TRBJ1-2, with D perhaps matching TRBD1 (5 bases). The CDR3 contains 13 residues. V lost 6 bases and J 4 bases, leaving 13 bases between the germline ends. Germline-derived CDR1 and CDR2 are SGHNT and YYREEE (reference sequence). The CDR3 DNA reads as TGTGCCAGCACCCCCGGGACTACCTATGGCTACACCTTC. Protein sequence: CASTPGTTYGYTF.